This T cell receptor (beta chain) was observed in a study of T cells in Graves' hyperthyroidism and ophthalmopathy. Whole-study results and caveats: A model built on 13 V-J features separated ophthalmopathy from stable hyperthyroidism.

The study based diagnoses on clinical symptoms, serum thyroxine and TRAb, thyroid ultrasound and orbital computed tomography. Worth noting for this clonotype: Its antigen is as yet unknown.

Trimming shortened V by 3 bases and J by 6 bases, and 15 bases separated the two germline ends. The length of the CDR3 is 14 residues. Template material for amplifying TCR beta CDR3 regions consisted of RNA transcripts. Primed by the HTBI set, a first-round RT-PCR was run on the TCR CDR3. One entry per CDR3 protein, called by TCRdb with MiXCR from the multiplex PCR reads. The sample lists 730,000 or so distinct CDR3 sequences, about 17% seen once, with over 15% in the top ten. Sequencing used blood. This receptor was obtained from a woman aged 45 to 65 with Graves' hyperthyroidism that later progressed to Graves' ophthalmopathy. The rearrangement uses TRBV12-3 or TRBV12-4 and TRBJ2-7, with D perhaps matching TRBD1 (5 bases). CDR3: CASSLWQGGLEQYF. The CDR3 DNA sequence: TGTGCCAGCAGTTTGTGGCAGGGCGGCCTCGAGCAGTACTTC.